The next 17 T cell receptor beta chains were all read from a single sample in a study of a mutant IDH1 vaccine in newly diagnosed glioma. Documented time point: week 5, during vaccination. Each vaccine dose was 300 ug of mutant IDH1 20-mer peptide, with topical imiquimod. Profiling relied on immunoSEQ multiplex PCR, and the TCRdb table lists in-frame clones only, not all of them. The sample carries roughly 50,000 clones, about 80% recorded once. For these receptors, no antigen is known. The sample consisted of PBMCs, taken from a glioma patient whose treatment included an IDH1 peptide vaccine. These receptors all come from a young man with glioma.

V usage is TRBV10-1 and J usage is TRBJ2-7; TRBD2 agrees at 9 bases. Looked up from germline, CDR1 is WNHNN and CDR2 is SYGVQD (reference sequence). The J segment lost 2 bases and the V segment lost 0 bases, leaving 2 bases of the junction unmatched. The CDR3 has 15 residues. The chain's CDR3 is CASSESAGGPYEQYF. CDR3 sequence (DNA): TGCGCCAGCAGTGAGTCAGCGGGGGGACCCTACGAGCAGTACTTC.

The chain couples TRBV6-5 to TRBJ2-3; 7 positions agree with TRBD2. Germline assignment: CDR1 MNHEY and CDR2 SVGAGI. CDR3 size: 15 residues. V was pared by 6 bases and J by 6 bases, with 12 bases of the junction left unmatched. CDR3 coding DNA: TGTGCCAGCAGGGCAGAAGCGGGGCCCCGGGATACGCAGTATTTT. Translating it yields CASRAEAGPRDTQYF.

The V gene is TRBV6-1, the J gene TRBJ1-5; 10 nucleotides match TRBD1. The CDR3 contains 14 residues. Germline values: CDR1 MNHNS, CDR2 SASEGT. J was trimmed by 5 bases and V by 7 bases; bases with no gene match: 5. This chain's CDR3 is CASKAGTGDQPQHF. The CDR3 region has the DNA TGTGCCAGCAAAGCCGGGACAGGGGATCAGCCCCAGCATTTT.

The chain has TRBV5-1 and TRBJ2-3; the D is unclear. Germline CDR1 is SGHRS and CDR2 is YFSETQ. V was clipped by 5 bases and J by 0 bases, with 10 bases between them. This CDR3 spans 14 amino acids. The DNA for the CDR3 is TGCGCCAGCAGGCCAGGCCCGAGCACAGATACGCAGTATTTT. Translating it yields CASRPGPSTDTQYF.

This sequence joins TRBV2 and TRBJ1-2, with TRBD1 matching 8 bases. This CDR3 is 15 amino acids long. Germline values: CDR1 SNHLY, CDR2 FYNNEI. V lost 3 bases to trimming and J lost 2 bases; unmatched junction nucleotides: 5. The CDR3 spells CASSDLDRANYGYTF. CDR3 bases: TGTGCCAGCAGTGATTTGGACAGGGCCAACTATGGCTACACCTTC.

The chain uses TRBV6-5 and TRBJ2-1, with 10 bases that match TRBD2. Trimming at V came to 8 bases and at J to 7 bases, leaving 11 bases not matched to a gene. CDR1 and CDR2 (germline): MNHEY, SVGAGI. The CDR3 is made up of 15 amino acids. The CDR3 loop reads CASGSRTSGSNEQFF. CDR3 nucleotides: TGTGCCAGCGGATCAAGGACTAGCGGTTCGAATGAGCAGTTCTTC.

The chain links TRBV27 to TRBJ2-7, with D possibly being TRBD2 (5 bases). From germline, CDR1 is MNHEY and CDR2 SMNVEV (reference sequence). V was trimmed by 6 bases and J by 3 bases, leaving 18 bases between them. CDR3 length equals 15 residues. DNA for the CDR3: TGTGCCAGCAGGACTAATAGCCGTTGGGACTACGAGCAGTACTTC. The encoded protein is CASRTNSRWDYEQYF.

This sequence joins TRBV28 and TRBJ2-7; the D is unclear. In germline, CDR1 is MDHEN, CDR2 SYDVKM. The CDR3 loop spans 15 amino acids. The V end lost 2 bases, the J end lost 5 bases, and 16 bases lay between the germline ends. The CDR3 nucleotides are TGTGCCAGCAGTTTAAGACGCGTCCTCCCCAACGAGCAGTACTTC. Its translation: CASSLRRVLPNEQYF.

This clone was seen just once. CDR3 nucleotides: TGTGCCAGCAGCTCCATAATTACGGGCCCTGGAAACACCATATATTTT. Its protein product is CASSSIITGPGNTIYF. J is TRBJ1-3 and V is TRBV7-8; no firm D call. This CDR3 has 16 residues. CDR1 and CDR2 from the germline V gene are SGHVS and FQNEAQ. The germline V and J ends were trimmed by 4 bases and 2 bases, with 15 bases remaining between them.

This chain links TRBV5-1 with TRBJ2-3; 8 nucleotides match TRBD2. CDR1 and CDR2 from the germline V gene are SGHRS and YFSETQ. There are 16 residues in the CDR3. The V segment lost 0 bases and the J segment 2 bases; nucleotides outside the gene matches: 5. In DNA, the CDR3 is TGCGCCAGCAGCTTGGTGGCGGGGGGAAACACAGATACGCAGTATTTT. It specifies CASSLVAGGNTDTQYF. The variable domain in full, with the rest retrieved from reference TRBV5-1 and TRBJ2-3, is KAGVTQTPRYLIKTRGQQVTLSCSPISGHRSVSWYQQTPGQGLQFLFEYFSETQRNKGNFPGRFSGRQFSNSRSEMNVSTLELGDSALYLCASSLVAGGNTDTQYFGPGTRLTVL.

This clone has more than one count but fewer than ten. The chain has TRBV30 and TRBJ1-1, with 7 bases that match TRBD1. Germline trimming cut 6 bases from V and 3 bases from J; bases unmatched to any gene: 4. Germline V gene lookup returns CDR1 GTSNPN and CDR2 SVGIG (reference sequence). The CDR3 consists of 12 residues. The DNA for the CDR3 is TGTGCCTGCGTAACAGGGGACACTGAAGCTTTCTTT. Translating gives CACVTGDTEAFF.

This clone came up once. This chain uses TRBV10-1 with TRBJ2-3; D is possibly TRBD1 (5 bases). The germline CDR1 and CDR2 sequences are WNHNN and SYGVQD (reference sequence). The V end lost 3 bases, the J end lost 5 bases, and 6 bases lay between the germline ends. The CDR3 runs 12 residues. The CDR3 coding sequence is TGCGCCAGCAGTGAAGGGGAAGATACGCAGTATTTT. This translates into CASSEGEDTQYF.

This chain links TRBV4-2 with TRBJ1-1; D may be TRBD1 (5 bases). The germline CDR1 and CDR2 sequences are LGHNA and YNFKEQ. V was shortened by 5 bases and J by 4 bases, with 5 bases between the two germline ends. This CDR3 spans 11 amino acids. The CDR3 DNA follows: TGTGCCAGCAGCAGGGGCACTGAAGCTTTCTTT. Its protein is CASSRGTEAFF.

The CDR3 reads CASSSVGQGNSPLHF. Here the CDR3 DNA reads TGTGCCAGCAGCTCGGTTGGACAGGGGAATTCACCCCTCCACTTT. This sequence joins TRBV5-4 and TRBJ1-6, with 9 positions matching TRBD1. This CDR3 region has 15 residues. The V segment lost 3 bases and the J segment 7 bases; nucleotides outside the gene matches: 5. CDR1 is SGHNT and CDR2 is YYREEE in the germline V gene (reference sequence).

This sequence joins TRBV19 and TRBJ2-1; D is possibly TRBD2 (5 bases). The V gene lost 1 base and the J gene lost 4 bases, with 11 bases spanning the gap. This CDR3 has 15 amino acids. Germline CDR1 is LNHDA and CDR2 is SQIVND (reference sequence). The CDR3 nucleotides are TGTGCCAGTAGTATAGCAGCGGCGACTTACAATGAGCAGTTCTTC. As protein: CASSIAAATYNEQFF.

The J gene is TRBJ2-1, the V gene TRBV5-5; D is possibly TRBD2 (5 bases). V lost 1 base, J lost 2 bases, and 10 bases lay in between. Germline V gene lookup returns CDR1 SGHKS and CDR2 YYEKEE (reference sequence). The CDR3 has 15 residues. CDR3 sequence: CASSLTSSTYNEQFF. Written as DNA, the CDR3 is TGTGCCAGCAGCTTGACTAGTTCTACCTACAATGAGCAGTTCTTC.

The CDR3 nucleotides read TGTGCCAGCAGCCGCCGGGACGGCTACTACGAGCAGTACTTC. It translates to CASSRRDGYYEQYF. The chain links TRBV27 to TRBJ2-7; D tentatively reads TRBD1 or TRBD2 (5 bases each). The CDR3 covers 14 residues. Looked up from germline, CDR1 is MNHEY and CDR2 is SMNVEV (reference sequence). Trimming shortened V by 6 bases and J by 3 bases, and 15 bases separated the two germline ends.